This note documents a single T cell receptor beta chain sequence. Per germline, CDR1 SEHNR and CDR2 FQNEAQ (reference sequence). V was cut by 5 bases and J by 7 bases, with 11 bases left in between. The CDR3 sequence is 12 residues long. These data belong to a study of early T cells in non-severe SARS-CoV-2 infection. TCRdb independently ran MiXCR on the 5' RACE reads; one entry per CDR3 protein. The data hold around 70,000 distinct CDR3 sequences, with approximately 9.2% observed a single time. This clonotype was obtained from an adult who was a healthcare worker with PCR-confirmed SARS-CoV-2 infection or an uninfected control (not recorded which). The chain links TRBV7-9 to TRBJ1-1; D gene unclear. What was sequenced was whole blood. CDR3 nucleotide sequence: TGTGCCAGCAGCCCCGGGGAGTATGAAGCTTTCTTT. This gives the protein CASSPGEYEAFF.